These T cell receptor beta chains were read from a single sample in a study of cytomegalovirus exposure and HLA in healthy donors. The repertoire was sequenced with immunoSEQ multiplex PCR; TCRdb's copy has only in-frame clones and lacks some. Seen here are tens of thousands of clones, roughly 95% observed once, and the top ten hold 0.69%. The sample was PBMCs. Every receptor here comes from a young woman in good health and CMV-seronegative. The CDR3 runs from the conserved cysteine through the conserved F or W. The D gene is left open where the match is weak. Clone size is stated in some rows and not others, as once, few, many or a class when expanded.

size: .; D: TRBD1; J: TRBJ2-7; length: 13; V: TRBV9; CDR3: CASSERQGDEQYF; DNA: TGTGCCAGCAGCGAGAGGCAGGGGGACGAGCAGTACTTC
size: .; D: TRBD2; J: TRBJ2-3; length: 15; V: TRBV28; CDR3: CASSLREGRTDTQYF; DNA: TGTGCCAGCAGTTTACGGGAGGGCCGTACAGATACGCAGTATTTT
size: .; D: .; J: TRBJ2-5; length: 14; V: TRBV6-5; CDR3: CASSPAKLKETQYF; DNA: TGTGCCAGCAGCCCCGCGAAACTAAAAGAGACCCAGTACTTC
size: .; D: .; J: TRBJ2-7; length: 14; V: TRBV11-2; CDR3: CASSPAQGNYEQYF; DNA: TGTGCCAGCAGCCCGGCGCAGGGTAACTACGAGCAGTACTTC
size: .; D: TRBD2; J: TRBJ2-3; length: 15; V: TRBV5-1; CDR3: CASSALAGSTDTQYF; DNA: TGCGCCAGCAGCGCACTAGCGGGAAGCACAGATACGCAGTATTTT
size: .; D: TRBD2; J: TRBJ2-6; length: 15; V: TRBV27; CDR3: CATQFGGMGANVLTF; DNA: TGTGCCACCCAATTCGGGGGGATGGGGGCCAACGTCCTGACTTTC
size: once; D: TRBD1; J: TRBJ1-3; length: 16; V: TRBV4-1; CDR3: CASSHPGQGSGNTIYF; DNA: TGCGCCAGCAGCCACCCGGGACAGGGATCTGGAAACACCATATATTTT
size: .; D: .; J: TRBJ2-1; length: 15; V: TRBV11-2; CDR3: CASSPTVPAYNEQFF; DNA: TGTGCCAGCAGCCCGACTGTCCCGGCCTACAATGAGCAGTTCTTC
size: .; D: TRBD2; J: TRBJ2-5; length: 18; V: TRBV28; CDR3: CASSPFSRPSGRRETQYF; DNA: TGTGCCAGCAGTCCGTTCTCCCGCCCTAGCGGGAGAAGAGAGACCCAGTACTTC
size: .; D: .; J: TRBJ1-2; length: 15; V: TRBV4-2; CDR3: CASSPADGANYGYTF; DNA: TGTGCCAGCAGCCCAGCGGACGGCGCTAACTATGGCTACACCTTC
size: .; D: TRBD1; J: TRBJ1-3; length: 14; V: TRBV2; CDR3: CASRHRGQGNTIYF; DNA: TGTGCCAGCAGGCACAGGGGACAAGGAAACACCATATATTTT
size: .; D: .; J: TRBJ2-5; length: 13; V: TRBV15; CDR3: CAIATLTQETQYF; DNA: TGTGCCATTGCTACCCTCACCCAAGAGACCCAGTACTTC
size: .; D: TRBD2; J: TRBJ2-1; length: 18; V: TRBV4-3; CDR3: CASSLFAKAGGPANEQFF; DNA: TGCGCCAGCAGCCTCTTCGCTAAGGCGGGAGGGCCGGCGAATGAGCAGTTCTTC
size: .; D: .; J: TRBJ1-2; length: 14; V: TRBV6-4; CDR3: CASSDGRGPYGYTF; DNA: TGTGCCAGCAGTGACGGCAGGGGCCCCTATGGCTACACCTTC
size: .; D: .; J: TRBJ2-7; length: 14; V: TRBV28; CDR3: CASSFSRGSYEQYF; DNA: TGTGCCAGCAGTTTTTCCCGGGGTTCCTACGAGCAGTACTTC
size: .; D: TRBD2; J: TRBJ2-5; length: 16; V: TRBV7-2; CDR3: CASSKLAGVRQETQYF; DNA: TGTGCCAGCAGCAAACTAGCGGGAGTGCGCCAAGAGACCCAGTACTTC
size: .; D: TRBD2; J: TRBJ2-2; length: 15; V: TRBV28; CDR3: CASSAGGGHTGELFF; DNA: TGTGCCAGCTCCGCGGGGGGCGGTCACACCGGGGAGCTGTTTTTT
size: .; D: .; J: TRBJ2-7; length: 13; V: TRBV25-1; CDR3: CASSNTGFYEQYF; DNA: TGTGCCAGCAGTAATACAGGGTTCTACGAGCAGTACTTC
size: .; D: .; J: TRBJ2-7; length: 15; V: TRBV19; CDR3: CASSTPGRGSYEQYF; DNA: TGTGCCAGTAGTACCCCCGGGCGGGGTTCCTACGAGCAGTACTTC
size: .; D: TRBD2; J: TRBJ2-1; length: 14; V: TRBV10-1; CDR3: CASSMGLAGDEQFF; DNA: TGCGCCAGCAGTATGGGACTAGCGGGAGACGAGCAGTTCTTC
size: .; D: TRBD2; J: TRBJ2-7; length: 16; V: TRBV18; CDR3: CASSLHGPSGGYEQYF; DNA: TGTGCCAGCTCCCTCCACGGGCCAAGCGGGGGCTACGAGCAGTACTTC
size: once; D: TRBD2; J: TRBJ2-7; length: 16; V: TRBV6-5; CDR3: CASSLGTSGGDDEQYF; DNA: TGTGCCAGCAGTTTGGGGACTAGCGGAGGGGACGACGAGCAGTACTTC
size: .; D: TRBD1; J: TRBJ1-6; length: 14; V: TRBV6-4; CDR3: CASSAGTGGPPLHF; DNA: TGTGCCAGCAGTGCCGGGACAGGGGGTCCACCCCTCCACTTT
size: .; D: TRBD1; J: TRBJ2-7; length: 17; V: TRBV4-1; CDR3: CASSQSKRTGVPYEQYF; DNA: TGCGCCAGCAGCCAATCCAAGAGGACAGGGGTCCCCTACGAGCAGTACTTC
size: .; D: .; J: TRBJ2-1; length: 16; V: TRBV5-3; CDR3: CARRLGEGQGANEQFF; DNA: TGTGCCAGAAGACTTGGGGAGGGTCAGGGGGCCAATGAGCAGTTCTTC
size: .; D: .; J: TRBJ1-5; length: 13; V: TRBV12-5; CDR3: CASGQQGRMPQHF; DNA: TGTGCTAGTGGCCAACAGGGCCGAATGCCCCAGCATTTT
size: .; D: .; J: TRBJ2-3; length: 17; V: TRBV14; CDR3: CASSFNDLKPSTDTQYF; DNA: TGTGCCAGCAGCTTTAATGATCTAAAACCCAGCACAGATACGCAGTATTTT
size: .; D: TRBD1; J: TRBJ1-4; length: 13; V: TRBV6-1; CDR3: CAGVGQGVGKLFF; DNA: TGTGCCGGGGTAGGGCAGGGGGTAGGAAAACTGTTTTTT
size: .; D: .; J: TRBJ2-7; length: 13; V: TRBV13; CDR3: CASSLGGIHEQYF; DNA: TGTGCCAGCAGCTTAGGCGGGATCCACGAGCAGTACTTC
size: .; D: .; J: TRBJ2-2; length: 14; V: TRBV28; CDR3: CASSSYRVTGELFF; DNA: TGTGCCAGCAGTTCCTACAGGGTCACCGGGGAGCTGTTTTTT
size: .; D: TRBD2; J: TRBJ2-7; length: 14; V: TRBV6-5; CDR3: CASSYYGGAYEQYF; DNA: TGTGCCAGCAGTTACTACGGGGGGGCCTACGAGCAGTACTTC
size: once; D: .; J: TRBJ2-1; length: 13; V: TRBV7-9; CDR3: CASSLKRDNEQFF; DNA: TGTGCCAGCAGCTTAAAACGAGACAATGAGCAGTTCTTC
size: .; D: .; J: TRBJ1-1; length: 12; V: TRBV5-6; CDR3: CASSLRVTEAFF; DNA: TGTGCCAGCAGCTTACGGGTAACTGAAGCTTTCTTT
size: .; D: TRBD1; J: TRBJ1-2; length: 16; V: TRBV7-2; CDR3: CASSGERTGLDGGYTF; DNA: TGTGCCAGCAGCGGAGAGCGGACAGGGCTGGATGGTGGCTACACCTTC
size: .; D: TRBD2; J: TRBJ2-3; length: 15; V: TRBV9; CDR3: CASSVGLAGTDTQYF; DNA: TGTGCCAGCAGCGTGGGACTAGCGGGGACAGATACGCAGTATTTT
size: .; D: .; J: TRBJ1-4; length: 14; V: TRBV5-1; CDR3: CASSLDSFNEKLFF; DNA: TGCGCCAGCAGCTTGGACAGCTTTAATGAAAAACTGTTTTTT
size: .; D: TRBD1; J: TRBJ1-2; length: 16; V: TRBV7-2; CDR3: CASSLPAGQGVNGYTF; DNA: TGTGCCAGCAGCTTACCGGCGGGACAGGGGGTTAATGGCTACACCTTC
size: .; D: .; J: TRBJ1-4; length: 15; V: TRBV15; CDR3: CATSRDIYSAEKLFF; DNA: TGTGCCACCAGCAGAGACATTTACTCTGCCGAAAAACTGTTTTTT
size: once; D: TRBD2; J: TRBJ2-3; length: 14; V: TRBV7-2; CDR3: CASSFSGGNEKQYF; DNA: TGTGCCAGCAGCTTTAGCGGGGGGAACGAGAAGCAGTATTTT
size: .; D: TRBD1; J: TRBJ1-1; length: 13; V: TRBV7-2; CDR3: CASSFRDRRKAFF; DNA: TGTGCCAGCAGCTTCCGGGACAGGAGAAAAGCTTTCTTT
size: .; D: TRBD1; J: TRBJ2-1; length: 16; V: TRBV2; CDR3: CASSYTGTGSYNEQFF; DNA: TGTGCCAGCAGTTACACCGGGACAGGGTCCTACAATGAGCAGTTCTTC
size: .; D: .; J: TRBJ2-4; length: 15; V: TRBV6-5; CDR3: CASTMTRRGKNIQYF; DNA: TGTGCCAGCACCATGACCCGGCGAGGCAAAAACATTCAGTACTTC
size: .; D: .; J: TRBJ1-1; length: 15; V: TRBV4-3; CDR3: CASSREWGEATEAFF; DNA: TGCGCCAGCAGCCGTGAGTGGGGGGAGGCCACTGAAGCTTTCTTT
size: .; D: TRBD2; J: TRBJ2-7; length: 15; V: TRBV10-2; CDR3: CASSERTSGSYEQYF; DNA: TGCGCCAGCAGTGAGAGGACTAGCGGCTCCTACGAGCAGTACTTC
size: .; D: .; J: TRBJ1-2; length: 11; V: TRBV28; CDR3: CASNQGYGYTF; DNA: TGTGCCAGCAACCAGGGTTATGGCTACACCTTC